What follows are 25 T cell receptor beta chains derived from one specimen sequenced in a study of molecular identifiers for immune sequencing clone quantification. TCRdb redid the calling of the PCR reads with MiXCR, one entry per CDR3 protein. Of 300,000 to 400,000 distinct CDR3 sequences in the sample, 24% were seen once. The sample comprised naive CD8+ T cells from blood, with Jurkat cell RNA spiked in. Subset meaning: FACS-sorted CD8+CD4-CCR7+CD45RA+ naive T cells. The receptors stem from a human donor in good health. Some libraries in this study had Jurkat cell RNA spiked in.

This clonotype came up a few times. The chain uses TRBV20-1 and TRBJ2-7, with D tentatively TRBD1 (5 bases). The CDR3 extends over 13 amino acids. In germline, CDR1 is DFQATT, CDR2 SNEGSKA (reference sequence). Between the trimmed V and J ends, which lost 3 bases and 1 base, there was a span of 10 bases. CDR3 sequence reads: CSARAGWSYEQYF. CDR3 nucleotide sequence: TGCAGTGCTAGGGCAGGGTGGTCCTACGAGCAGTACTTC.

The chain joins TRBV4-1 to TRBJ1-5; D uncertain. Germline assignment: CDR1 MGHRA and CDR2 YSYEKL. The CDR3 sequence is 16 residues long. Trimming removed 7 bases from V and 0 bases from J, with 16 bases in between. DNA of the CDR3: TGCGCCAGCACCCCGTCGGCGAGAAATAGCAATCAGCCCCAGCATTTT. It yields the protein CASTPSARNSNQPQHF.

The chain is built from TRBV19 and TRBJ2-1, with 8 bases aligning to TRBD2. This CDR3 contains 15 residues. Looked up from germline, CDR1 is LNHDA and CDR2 is SQIVND (reference sequence). The V and J ends lost 4 bases and 5 bases, in that order; junction bases with no gene match: 7. The CDR3 spells CASSTRSGAHNEQFF. As DNA, the CDR3 is TGTGCCAGTAGTACCCGTAGCGGGGCACACAATGAGCAGTTCTTC.

The sample holds one count of this clonotype. The V gene is TRBV11-2, the J gene TRBJ2-1, with no clear D. In germline, CDR1 is SGHAT, CDR2 FQNNGV. V was cut by 1 base and J by 10 bases, with 5 bases left in between. This CDR3 region has 11 residues. CDR3 coding DNA: TGTGCCAGCAGCTTAGCGGCAGAGCAGTTCTTC. This sequence encodes CASSLAAEQFF. Full variable domain (missing parts from reference TRBV11-2 and TRBJ2-1): EAGVAQSPRYKIIEKRQSVAFWCNPISGHATLYWYQQILGQGPKLLIQFQNNGVVDDSQLPKDRFSAERLKGVDSTLKIQPAKLEDSAVYLCASSLAAEQFFGPGTRLTVL.

The CDR3 region is CASSPGRRYTEAFF. The CDR3 nucleotides are TGTGCCAGCAGTCCGGGACGTCGTTACACTGAAGCTTTCTTT. The chain couples TRBV27 to TRBJ1-1; D perhaps matches TRBD1 (5 bases). Trimming stripped 5 bases from V and 3 bases from J, with 13 bases between. Per the germline V gene, CDR1 is MNHEY and CDR2 is SMNVEV (reference sequence). The length of the CDR3 is 14 residues.

Note on this clonotype: No conserved phenylalanine or tryptophan is present at the end of the CDR3, so a read error is the likely explanation. The chain couples TRBV5-6 to TRBJ1-6; 8 bases line up with TRBD1. This CDR3 is built from 14 residues. Trimming at V came to 4 bases and at J to 11 bases, leaving 8 bases not matched to a gene. The germline V gene has CDR1 SGHDT and CDR2 YYEEEE. CDR3 sequence reads: CASSPGTGFPPLHS. As DNA, the CDR3 is TGTGCCAGCAGCCCCGGGACAGGCTTCCCACCCCTCCACTCT.

A note on this clonotype: The junction and the germline gene differ at one end; a read error may be behind it. This chain connects TRBV11-2 to TRBJ2-7; 8 bases line up with TRBD2. This CDR3 is 17 amino acids long. In germline, CDR1 is SGHAT, CDR2 FQNNGV. CDR3 coding DNA: TGTGCCAGCCGCTTGGACCCCCTCCTGGCGGGAGGCTCCGAGCAGTACTTC. This codes for CASRLDPLLAGGSEQYF.

This clonotype was seen more than once but under ten times. One end of the junction fails to match germline, which may point to a read error. CDR3 bases: TGTGTCAGCAGCCAAGACGGTAGCGGGGCCGAGCAGTACTTC. Translating it yields CVSSQDGSGAEQYF. The chain combines TRBV3-1 with TRBJ2-7; TRBD2 agrees at 8 bases. CDR1 LGHDT and CDR2 YNNKEL come from the germline V gene (reference sequence). This CDR3 has 14 amino acids.

This clonotype was found a few times. The rearrangement joins TRBV30 to TRBJ1-5; D gene unclear. Germline V CDR1 and CDR2: GTSNPN, SVGIG (reference sequence). The CDR3 length is 13 residues. V was shortened by 2 bases and J by 6 bases, with 11 bases between the two germline ends. CDR3 region: CAWSPGTGQPQHF. The CDR3 DNA is TGTGCCTGGAGTCCAGGTACCGGTCAGCCCCAGCATTTT.

The sample holds one count of this clonotype. This may come from a read error, since a much larger clone is one base off. The CDR3 nucleotides read TGTGCCCGCAGTTTTTTCGCAGGGACGGGAGTCGAGCAGTACTTC. As protein: CARSFFAGTGVEQYF. V is TRBV27 and J is TRBJ2-7; weak D call: TRBD2 (6 bases). Germline CDR1 reads MNHEY; CDR2 reads SMNVEV (reference sequence). The CDR3 loop spans 15 amino acids.

This clonotype was found many times. The chain recombines TRBV7-9 with TRBJ2-3; D is possibly TRBD2 (6 bases). Germline V gene sequence: CDR1 SEHNR, CDR2 FQNEAQ (reference sequence). The length of the CDR3 is 14 residues. The V end was cut by 3 bases, the J end by 6 bases, with 13 bases between. The CDR3 nucleotides are TGTGCCAGCAGCTTCGCCGCGGGGTATGATACGCAGTATTTT. Its translation: CASSFAAGYDTQYF.

The chain joins TRBV19 to TRBJ2-3; no clear D. Trimming removed 0 bases from V and 0 bases from J, with 13 bases in between. There are 17 residues in the CDR3. Germline loops: CDR1 LNHDA, CDR2 SQIVND (reference sequence). CDR3 sequence (DNA): TGTGCCAGTAGTATAGATCGGTGGGATCGGAGCACAGATACGCAGTATTTT. Translated, it gives CASSIDRWDRSTDTQYF.

This clonotype appeared many times. The chain carries TRBV4-3 and TRBJ2-3; no firm D call. From germline, CDR1 is LGHNA and CDR2 YSLEER. Trimming took 4 bases from V and 3 from J, leaving 14 bases between them. The CDR3 extends over 15 amino acids. The CDR3 bases are TGCGCCAGCAGCCCCAGCCAAATAGGGACAGATACGCAGTATTTT. The encoded protein is CASSPSQIGTDTQYF.

This clonotype was recorded many times. This chain links TRBV27 with TRBJ2-3; 7 bases are shared with TRBD2. CDR3 length equals 16 residues. CDR1 is MNHEY and CDR2 is SMNVEV in the germline V gene (reference sequence). The V segment lost 3 bases and the J segment 0 bases; nucleotides outside the gene matches: 6. CDR3 region: CASSFLAGASTDTQYF. CDR3 DNA sequence: TGTGCCAGCAGTTTTTTGGCGGGAGCTAGCACAGATACGCAGTATTTT.

This clonotype has a handful of counts. V gene TRBV7-9 combines with J gene TRBJ2-5, with D possibly matching TRBD2 (5 bases). The CDR3 is made up of 16 amino acids. The V and J ends lost 4 bases and 5 bases respectively, with 20 bases between them. CDR1 SEHNR and CDR2 FQNEAQ come from the germline V gene (reference sequence). The DNA of the CDR3 is TGTGCCAGCAGCTCCAACCGGGCCCCAAGGAGGGAGACCCAGTACTTC. Its protein is CASSSNRAPRRETQYF.

About this clonotype itself: A much larger clone lies a single base off, so this may be a read error. V gene TRBV7-9 combines with J gene TRBJ1-1, with D possibly matching TRBD1 (5 bases). The V gene's germline CDR1 is SEHNR and CDR2 FQNEAQ (reference sequence). CDR3 length equals 15 residues. CDR3 residues: CASILGAVGATEAFF. Written as DNA, the CDR3 is TGTGCCAGCATCTTAGGGGCAGTGGGTGCCACTGAAGCTTTCTTT.

V usage is TRBV5-1 and J usage is TRBJ2-7; 7 bases map to TRBD1. The V gene's germline CDR1 is SGHRS and CDR2 YFSETQ. The CDR3 contains 14 residues. J was trimmed by 3 bases and V by 6 bases; bases with no gene match: 9. The CDR3 here is CASNPPGQNYEQYF. The CDR3 DNA sequence: TGCGCCAGCAACCCCCCGGGACAGAACTACGAGCAGTACTTC.

This clonotype was seen many times. The chain joins TRBV7-9 to TRBJ2-2, with D uncertain. CDR1 and CDR2 (germline): SEHNR, FQNEAQ (reference sequence). Trimming cost V 5 bases and J 0 bases, with 13 bases left between them. This CDR3 region has 16 residues. The CDR3 region has the DNA TGTGCCAGCAGCATCAACTCATACGCGAACACCGGGGAGCTGTTTTTT. Translated, it gives CASSINSYANTGELFF.

This clonotype has just a few counts. The chain has TRBV11-2 and TRBJ2-1; D remains ambiguous. CDR1 and CDR2 from the germline V gene are SGHAT and FQNNGV. Trimming cost V 2 bases and J 2 bases, with 4 bases left between them. The CDR3 is made up of 13 amino acids. The CDR3 sequence: CASSLYAYNEQFF. The CDR3 DNA follows: TGTGCCAGCAGCTTATACGCCTACAATGAGCAGTTCTTC. The whole variable domain, filled in from reference TRBV11-2 and TRBJ2-1, reads EAGVAQSPRYKIIEKRQSVAFWCNPISGHATLYWYQQILGQGPKLLIQFQNNGVVDDSQLPKDRFSAERLKGVDSTLKIQPAKLEDSAVYLCASSLYAYNEQFFGPGTRLTVL.

The CDR3 nucleotides read TGTGCCAGCAGCATTAGCGCCGGGCTCGAGACCCAGTACTTC. It specifies CASSISAGLETQYF. The genes are TRBV28 and TRBJ2-5; possibly TRBD2 for D (5 bases). This CDR3 contains 14 residues. The V end was cut by 6 bases, the J end by 5 bases, with 16 bases between. The germline CDR1 and CDR2 sequences are MDHEN and SYDVKM.

Many counts were recorded for this clonotype. The V and J genes are TRBV4-1 and TRBJ2-1; D is perhaps TRBD2 (6 bases). The CDR3 is made up of 15 amino acids. Per the germline V gene, CDR1 is MGHRA and CDR2 is YSYEKL. Trimming shortened V by 0 bases and J by 8 bases, and 14 bases separated the two germline ends. This CDR3 is CASSQDRTSSHEQFF. DNA for the CDR3: TGCGCCAGCAGCCAAGACCGAACTAGCAGCCATGAGCAGTTCTTC.

This clonotype was seen only a few times. The V call is TRBV7-9, the J call TRBJ2-1, with 7 nucleotides matching TRBD1. V lost 2 bases and J lost 0; bases outside the gene matches: 10. The germline CDR1 and CDR2 sequences are SEHNR and FQNEAQ (reference sequence). The CDR3 is made up of 18 amino acids. The CDR3, as DNA: TGTGCCAGCAGCTTAACAGTATTGGACAGGAGCTCCTACAATGAGCAGTTCTTC. Protein sequence: CASSLTVLDRSSYNEQFF.

V usage is TRBV12-3 or TRBV12-4 and J usage is TRBJ2-5; 7 nucleotides match TRBD1. Germline trimming cut 5 bases from V and 2 bases from J; bases unmatched to any gene: 5. This CDR3 region has 14 residues. The CDR3, as DNA: TGTGCCAGCAGTCACGGGACAGAACAAGAGACCCAGTACTTC. Translated, it gives CASSHGTEQETQYF.

This clonotype was counted between two and nine times. The chain uses TRBV12-3 or TRBV12-4 and TRBJ2-1, with 10 bases matching TRBD2. This CDR3 has 17 amino acids. The J segment lost 0 bases and the V segment lost 5 bases, leaving 7 bases of the junction unmatched. This CDR3 reads CASSAGLAESSYNEQFF. CDR3 DNA: TGTGCCAGCAGTGCCGGACTAGCGGAGAGCTCCTACAATGAGCAGTTCTTC.

This clonotype was picked up many times. This chain links TRBV11-2 with TRBJ2-7; D gene uncertain. V lost 1 base and J 5 bases, leaving 3 bases between the germline ends. Germline V gives CDR1 SGHAT, CDR2 FQNNGV. The CDR3 runs to 11 residues. CDR3 residues: CASSLGHEQYF. The CDR3 DNA reads TGTGCCAGCAGCTTAGGGCACGAGCAGTACTTC.